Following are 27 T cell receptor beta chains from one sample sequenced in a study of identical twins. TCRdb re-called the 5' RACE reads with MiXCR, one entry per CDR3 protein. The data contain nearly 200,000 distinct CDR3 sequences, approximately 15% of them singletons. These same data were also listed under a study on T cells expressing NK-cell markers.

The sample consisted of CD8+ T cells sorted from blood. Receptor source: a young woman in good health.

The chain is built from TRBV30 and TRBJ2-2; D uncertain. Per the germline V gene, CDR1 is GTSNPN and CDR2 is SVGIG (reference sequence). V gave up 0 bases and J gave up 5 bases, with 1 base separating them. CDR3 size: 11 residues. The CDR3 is CAWSVTGELFF. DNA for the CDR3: TGTGCCTGGAGTGTAACCGGGGAGCTGTTTTTT.

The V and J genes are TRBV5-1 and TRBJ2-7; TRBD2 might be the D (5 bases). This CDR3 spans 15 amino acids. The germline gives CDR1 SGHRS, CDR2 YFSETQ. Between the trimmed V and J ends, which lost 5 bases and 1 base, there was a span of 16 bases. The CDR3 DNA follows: TGCGCCAGCAGGTTTCGGGAACCTACTTCCTACGAGCAGTACTTC. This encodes CASRFREPTSYEQYF.

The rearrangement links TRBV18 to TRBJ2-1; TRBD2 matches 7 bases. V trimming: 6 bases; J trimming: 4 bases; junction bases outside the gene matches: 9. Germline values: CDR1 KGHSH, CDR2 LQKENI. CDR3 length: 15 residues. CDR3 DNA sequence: TGTGCCAGCTCCCCGCCAGAAGCGGGATACAATGAGCAGTTCTTC. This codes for CASSPPEAGYNEQFF.

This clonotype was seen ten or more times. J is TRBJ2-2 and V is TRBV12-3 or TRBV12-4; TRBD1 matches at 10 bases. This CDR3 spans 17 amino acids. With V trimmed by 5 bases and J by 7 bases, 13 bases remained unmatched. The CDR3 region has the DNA TGTGCCAGCAGTCTTCGTGCCCGACAGGGGGCGATCGGGGAGCTGTTTTTT. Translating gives CASSLRARQGAIGELFF.

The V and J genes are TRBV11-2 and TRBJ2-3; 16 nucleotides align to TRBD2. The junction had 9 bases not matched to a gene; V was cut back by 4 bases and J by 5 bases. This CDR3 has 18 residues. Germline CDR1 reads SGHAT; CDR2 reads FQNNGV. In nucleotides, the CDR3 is TGTGCCAGCAGCTCCCCTGAGGGGACTAGCGGGAGGGAAGATACGCAGTATTTT. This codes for CASSSPEGTSGREDTQYF.

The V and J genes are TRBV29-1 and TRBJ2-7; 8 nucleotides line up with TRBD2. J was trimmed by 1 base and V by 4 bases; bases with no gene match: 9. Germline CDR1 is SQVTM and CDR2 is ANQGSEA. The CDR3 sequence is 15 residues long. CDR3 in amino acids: CSVAERGIRSYEQYF. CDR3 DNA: TGCAGCGTTGCAGAGCGGGGGATAAGGTCCTACGAGCAGTACTTC.

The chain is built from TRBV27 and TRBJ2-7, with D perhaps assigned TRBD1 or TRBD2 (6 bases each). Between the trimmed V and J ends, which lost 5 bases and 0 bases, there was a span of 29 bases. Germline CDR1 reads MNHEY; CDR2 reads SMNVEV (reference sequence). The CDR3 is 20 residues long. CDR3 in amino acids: CASSPIPSLTRRGPSYEQYF. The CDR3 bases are TGTGCCAGCAGTCCGATCCCCTCTTTAACGCGACGGGGGCCCTCCTACGAGCAGTACTTC.

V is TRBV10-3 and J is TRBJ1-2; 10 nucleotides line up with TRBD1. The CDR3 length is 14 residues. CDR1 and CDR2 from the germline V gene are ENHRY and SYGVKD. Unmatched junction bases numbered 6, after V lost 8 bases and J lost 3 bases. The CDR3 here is CAISTGTGDYGYTF. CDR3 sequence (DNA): TGTGCCATCTCTACCGGGACAGGGGACTATGGCTACACCTTC.

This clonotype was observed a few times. This chain's CDR3 is CASSLAEGTEAFF. CDR3 nucleotide sequence: TGTGCCAGCAGCTTGGCCGAGGGGACTGAAGCTTTCTTT. The chain carries TRBV5-5 and TRBJ1-1, with a possible D match to TRBD1 (5 bases). Per germline, CDR1 SGHKS and CDR2 YYEKEE (reference sequence). V was clipped by 0 bases and J by 5 bases, with 8 bases between them. This CDR3 contains 13 residues. The variable domain in full, completed from reference TRBV5-5 and TRBJ1-1, reads DAGVTQSPTHLIKTRGQQVTLRCSPISGHKSVSWYQQVLGQGPQFIFQYYEKEERGRGNFPDRFSARQFPNYSSELNVNALLLGDSALYLCASSLAEGTEAFFGQGTRLTVV.

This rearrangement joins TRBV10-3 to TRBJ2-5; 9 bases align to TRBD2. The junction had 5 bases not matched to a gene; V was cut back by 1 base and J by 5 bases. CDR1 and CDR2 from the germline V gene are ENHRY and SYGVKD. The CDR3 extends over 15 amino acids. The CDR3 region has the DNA TGTGCCATCAGTGAGTTAGCGGGAGACGGCGAGACCCAGTACTTC. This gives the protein CAISELAGDGETQYF.

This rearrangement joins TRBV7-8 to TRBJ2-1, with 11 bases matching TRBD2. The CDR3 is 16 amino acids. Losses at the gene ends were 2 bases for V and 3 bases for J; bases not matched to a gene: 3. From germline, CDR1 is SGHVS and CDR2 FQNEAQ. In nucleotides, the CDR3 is TGTGCCAGCAGCTTATCAACTAGCGGGAGCTACAATGAGCAGTTCTTC. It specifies CASSLSTSGSYNEQFF.

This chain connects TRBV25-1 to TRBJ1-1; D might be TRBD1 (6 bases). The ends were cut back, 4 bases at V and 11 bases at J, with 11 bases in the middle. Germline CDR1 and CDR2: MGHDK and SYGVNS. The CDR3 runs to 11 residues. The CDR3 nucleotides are TGTGCCAGCAGTGTGGCAGGGGAGGCTTTCTTT. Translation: CASSVAGEAFF.

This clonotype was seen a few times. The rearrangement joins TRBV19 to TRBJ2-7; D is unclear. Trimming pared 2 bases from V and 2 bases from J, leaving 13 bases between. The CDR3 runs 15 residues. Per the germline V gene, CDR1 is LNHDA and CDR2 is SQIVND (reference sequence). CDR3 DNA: TGTGCCAGTAGTATACAGGTTGGGCCTCCCTACGAGCAGTACTTC. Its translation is CASSIQVGPPYEQYF. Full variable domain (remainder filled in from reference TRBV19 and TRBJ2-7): DGGITQSPKYLFRKEGQNVTLSCEQNLNHDAMYWYRQDPGQGLRLIYYSQIVNDFQKGDIAEGYSVSREKKESFPLTVTSAQKNPTAFYLCASSIQVGPPYEQYFGPGTRLTVT.

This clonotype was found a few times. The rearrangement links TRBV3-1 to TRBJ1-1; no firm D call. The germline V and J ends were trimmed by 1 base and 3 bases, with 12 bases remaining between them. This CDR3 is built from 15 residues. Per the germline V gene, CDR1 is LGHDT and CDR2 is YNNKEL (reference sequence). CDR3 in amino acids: CASSQVLVWDTEAFF. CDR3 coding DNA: TGTGCCAGCAGCCAAGTGCTCGTATGGGACACTGAAGCTTTCTTT.

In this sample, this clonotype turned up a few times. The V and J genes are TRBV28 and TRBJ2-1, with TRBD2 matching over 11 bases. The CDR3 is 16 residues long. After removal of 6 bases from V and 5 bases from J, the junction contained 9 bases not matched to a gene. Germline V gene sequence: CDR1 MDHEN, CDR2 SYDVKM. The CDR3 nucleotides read TGTGCCAGCAGCTCTCCCGGGACTAGCGGTGACAATGAGCAGTTCTTC. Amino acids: CASSSPGTSGDNEQFF.

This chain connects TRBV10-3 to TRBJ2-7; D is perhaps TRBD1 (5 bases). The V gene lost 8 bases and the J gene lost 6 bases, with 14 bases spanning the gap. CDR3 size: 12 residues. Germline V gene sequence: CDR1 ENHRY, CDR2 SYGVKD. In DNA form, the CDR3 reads TGTGCCATCGCAGGGAATTTGGGCGAGCAGTACTTC. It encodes CAIAGNLGEQYF.

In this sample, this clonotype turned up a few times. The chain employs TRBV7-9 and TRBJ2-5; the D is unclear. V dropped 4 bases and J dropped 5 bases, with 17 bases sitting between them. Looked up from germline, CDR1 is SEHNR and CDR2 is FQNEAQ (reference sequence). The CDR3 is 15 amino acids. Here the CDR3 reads CASSSRAGSAETQYF. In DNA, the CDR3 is TGTGCCAGCAGCTCGCGAGCAGGCTCCGCGGAGACCCAGTACTTC.

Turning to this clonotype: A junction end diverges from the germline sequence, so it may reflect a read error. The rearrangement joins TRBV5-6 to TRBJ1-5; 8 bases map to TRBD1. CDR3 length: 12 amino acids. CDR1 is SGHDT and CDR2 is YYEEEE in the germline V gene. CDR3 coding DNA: TGTGCCAGCAGCTTGGGGAGGACAGGGCTAAATTTT. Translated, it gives CASSLGRTGLNF.

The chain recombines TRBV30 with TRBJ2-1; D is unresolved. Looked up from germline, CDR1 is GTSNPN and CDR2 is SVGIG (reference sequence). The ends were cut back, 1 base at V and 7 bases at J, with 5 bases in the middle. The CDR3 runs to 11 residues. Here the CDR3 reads CAWSAGNEQFF. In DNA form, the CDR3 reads TGTGCCTGGAGTGCCGGAAATGAGCAGTTCTTC.

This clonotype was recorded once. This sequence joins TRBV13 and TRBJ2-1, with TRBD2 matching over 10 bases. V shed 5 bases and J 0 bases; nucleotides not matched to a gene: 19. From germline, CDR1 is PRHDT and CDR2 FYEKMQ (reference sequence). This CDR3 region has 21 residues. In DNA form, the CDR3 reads TGTGCCAGCAGCCCCATCCCGGGGACTAGCGTGATGAAGAGCTCCTACAATGAGCAGTTCTTC. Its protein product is CASSPIPGTSVMKSSYNEQFF.

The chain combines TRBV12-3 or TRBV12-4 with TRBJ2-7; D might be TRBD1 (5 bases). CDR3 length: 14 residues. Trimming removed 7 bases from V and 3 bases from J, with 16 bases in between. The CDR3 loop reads CASTLAGLDYEQYF. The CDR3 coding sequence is TGTGCCAGCACCTTAGCAGGGTTAGACTACGAGCAGTACTTC.

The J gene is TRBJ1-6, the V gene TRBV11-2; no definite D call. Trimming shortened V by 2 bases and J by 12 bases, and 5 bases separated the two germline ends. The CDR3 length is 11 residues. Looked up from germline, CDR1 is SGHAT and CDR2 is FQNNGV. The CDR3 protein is CASSLNEPLHF. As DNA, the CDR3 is TGTGCCAGCAGCTTAAACGAACCCCTCCACTTT.

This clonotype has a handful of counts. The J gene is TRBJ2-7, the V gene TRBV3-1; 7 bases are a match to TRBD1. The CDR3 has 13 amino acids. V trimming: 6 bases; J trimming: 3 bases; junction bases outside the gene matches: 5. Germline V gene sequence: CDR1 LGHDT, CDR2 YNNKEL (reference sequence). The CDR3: CASSQWTGYEQYF. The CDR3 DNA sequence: TGTGCCAGCAGTCAATGGACAGGCTACGAGCAGTACTTC.

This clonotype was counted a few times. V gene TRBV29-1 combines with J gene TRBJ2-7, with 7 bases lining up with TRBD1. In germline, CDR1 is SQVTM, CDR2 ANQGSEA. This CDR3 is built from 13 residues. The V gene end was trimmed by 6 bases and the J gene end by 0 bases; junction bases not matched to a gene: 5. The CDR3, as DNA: TGCAGCGTGACAGGGACCAGCTCCTACGAGCAGTACTTC. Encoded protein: CSVTGTSSYEQYF.

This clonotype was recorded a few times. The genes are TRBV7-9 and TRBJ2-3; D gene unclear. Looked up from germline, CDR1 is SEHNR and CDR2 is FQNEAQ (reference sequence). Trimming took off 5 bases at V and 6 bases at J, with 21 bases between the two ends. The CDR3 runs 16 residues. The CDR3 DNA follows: TGTGCCAGCAGCCCGAAGGAAGGGCGCGACGGGGATACGCAGTATTTT. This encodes CASSPKEGRDGDTQYF.

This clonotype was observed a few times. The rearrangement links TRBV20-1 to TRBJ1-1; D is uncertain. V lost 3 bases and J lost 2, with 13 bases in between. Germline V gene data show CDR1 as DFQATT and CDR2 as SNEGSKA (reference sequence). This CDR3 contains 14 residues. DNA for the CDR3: TGCAGTGCTAGGTCCGGGGTGGGTAACACTGAAGCTTTCTTT. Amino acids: CSARSGVGNTEAFF.

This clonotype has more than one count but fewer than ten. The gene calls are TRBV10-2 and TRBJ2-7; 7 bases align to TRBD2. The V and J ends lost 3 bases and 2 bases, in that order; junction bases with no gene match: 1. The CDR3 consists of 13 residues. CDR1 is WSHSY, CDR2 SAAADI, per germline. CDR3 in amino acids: CASSDGGAYEQYF. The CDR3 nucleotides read TGCGCCAGCAGTGATGGGGGGGCCTACGAGCAGTACTTC.